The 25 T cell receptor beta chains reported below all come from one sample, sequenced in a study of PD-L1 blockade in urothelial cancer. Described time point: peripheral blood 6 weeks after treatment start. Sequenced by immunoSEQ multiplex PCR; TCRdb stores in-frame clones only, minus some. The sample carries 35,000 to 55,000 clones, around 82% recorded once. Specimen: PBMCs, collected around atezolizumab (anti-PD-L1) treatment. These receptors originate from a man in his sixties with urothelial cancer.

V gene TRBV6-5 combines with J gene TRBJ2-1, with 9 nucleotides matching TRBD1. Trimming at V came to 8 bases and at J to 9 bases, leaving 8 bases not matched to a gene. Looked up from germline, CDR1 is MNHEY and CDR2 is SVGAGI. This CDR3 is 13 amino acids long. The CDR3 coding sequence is TGTGCCAGCCGAACCCTGACAGGGGGTGAGCAGTTCTTC. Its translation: CASRTLTGGEQFF.

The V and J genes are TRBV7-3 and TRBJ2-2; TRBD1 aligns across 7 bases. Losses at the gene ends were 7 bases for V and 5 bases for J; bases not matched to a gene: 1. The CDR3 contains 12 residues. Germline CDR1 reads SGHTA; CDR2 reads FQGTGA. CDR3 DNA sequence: TGTGCCAGCACCAGGGGGACCGGGGAGCTGTTTTTT. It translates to CASTRGTGELFF.

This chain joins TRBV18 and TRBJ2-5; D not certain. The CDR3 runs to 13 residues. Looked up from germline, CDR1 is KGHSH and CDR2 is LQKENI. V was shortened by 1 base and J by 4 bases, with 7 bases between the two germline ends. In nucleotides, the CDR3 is TGTGCCAGCTCACCACAGACATCAGAGACCCAGTACTTC. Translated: CASSPQTSETQYF.

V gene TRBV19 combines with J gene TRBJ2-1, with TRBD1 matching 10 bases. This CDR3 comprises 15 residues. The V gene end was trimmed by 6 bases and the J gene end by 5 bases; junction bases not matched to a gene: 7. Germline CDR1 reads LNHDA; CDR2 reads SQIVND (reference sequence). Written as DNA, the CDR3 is TGTGCCAGTAGCGAGACAGGGGGCGCGAACAATGAGCAGTTCTTC. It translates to CASSETGGANNEQFF.

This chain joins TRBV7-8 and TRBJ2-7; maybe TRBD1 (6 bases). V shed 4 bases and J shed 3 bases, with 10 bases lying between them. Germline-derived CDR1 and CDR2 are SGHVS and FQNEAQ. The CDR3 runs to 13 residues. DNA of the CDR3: TGTGCCAGCAGCTCTGGACAGAACTACGAGCAGTACTTC. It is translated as CASSSGQNYEQYF.

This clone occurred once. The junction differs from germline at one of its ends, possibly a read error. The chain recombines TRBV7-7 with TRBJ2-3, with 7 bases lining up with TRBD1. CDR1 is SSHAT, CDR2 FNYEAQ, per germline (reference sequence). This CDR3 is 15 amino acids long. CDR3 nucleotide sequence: TGTGCTAGCAGCGCAGGACAGGCGTACACAGATACGCAGTATTTT. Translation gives CASSAGQAYTDTQYF.

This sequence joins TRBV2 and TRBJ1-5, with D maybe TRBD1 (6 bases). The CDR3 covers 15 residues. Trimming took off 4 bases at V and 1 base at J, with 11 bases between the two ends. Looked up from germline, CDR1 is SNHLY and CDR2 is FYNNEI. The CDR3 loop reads CASSGPGQSNQPQHF. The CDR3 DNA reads TGTGCCAGCAGTGGACCGGGACAAAGCAATCAGCCCCAGCATTTT. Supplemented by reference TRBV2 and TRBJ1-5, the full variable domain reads EPEVTQTPSHQVTQMGQEVILRCVPISNHLYFYWYRQILGQKVEFLVSFYNNEISEKSEIFDDQFSVERPDGSNFTLKIRSTKLEDSAMYFCASSGPGQSNQPQHFGDGTRLSIL.

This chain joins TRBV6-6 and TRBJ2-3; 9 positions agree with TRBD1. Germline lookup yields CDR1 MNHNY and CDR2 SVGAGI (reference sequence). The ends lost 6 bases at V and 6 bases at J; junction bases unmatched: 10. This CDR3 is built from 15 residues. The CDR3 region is CASSPPQGAIDTQYF. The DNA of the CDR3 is TGTGCCAGCAGCCCCCCACAGGGGGCGATCGATACGCAGTATTTT.

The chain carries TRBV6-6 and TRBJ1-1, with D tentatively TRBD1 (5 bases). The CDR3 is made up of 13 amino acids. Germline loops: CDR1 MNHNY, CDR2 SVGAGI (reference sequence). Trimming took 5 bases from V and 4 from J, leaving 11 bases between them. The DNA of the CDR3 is TGTGCCAGCAGTGGAATGCAGGGCACTGAAGCTTTCTTT. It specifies CASSGMQGTEAFF.

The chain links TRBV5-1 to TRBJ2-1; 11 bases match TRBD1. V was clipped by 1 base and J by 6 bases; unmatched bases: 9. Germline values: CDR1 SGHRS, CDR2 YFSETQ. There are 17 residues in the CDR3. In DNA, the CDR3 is TGCGCCAGCAGCTTGAGGACAGGACAGGGGGCGGCCAATGAGCAGTTCTTC. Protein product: CASSLRTGQGAANEQFF.

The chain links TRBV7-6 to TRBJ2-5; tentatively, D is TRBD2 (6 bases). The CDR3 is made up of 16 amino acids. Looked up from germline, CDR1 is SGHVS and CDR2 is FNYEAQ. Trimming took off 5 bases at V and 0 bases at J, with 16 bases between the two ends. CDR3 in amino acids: CASSPEGGGDQETQYF. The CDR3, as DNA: TGTGCCAGCAGCCCTGAGGGAGGAGGGGACCAAGAGACCCAGTACTTC.

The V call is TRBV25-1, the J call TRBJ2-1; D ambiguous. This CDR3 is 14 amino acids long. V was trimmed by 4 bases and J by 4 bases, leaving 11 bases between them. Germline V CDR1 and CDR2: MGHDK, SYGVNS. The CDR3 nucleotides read TGTGCCAGCAGTGGGCCGATAAATTACAATGAGCAGTTCTTC. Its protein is CASSGPINYNEQFF.

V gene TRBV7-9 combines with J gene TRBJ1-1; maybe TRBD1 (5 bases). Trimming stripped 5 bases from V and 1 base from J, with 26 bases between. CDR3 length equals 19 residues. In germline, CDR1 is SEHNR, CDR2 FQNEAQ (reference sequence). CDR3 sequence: CASSPDLDGRVFANTEAFF. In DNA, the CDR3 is TGTGCCAGCAGCCCAGACCTTGACGGCAGGGTCTTCGCGAACACTGAAGCTTTCTTT.

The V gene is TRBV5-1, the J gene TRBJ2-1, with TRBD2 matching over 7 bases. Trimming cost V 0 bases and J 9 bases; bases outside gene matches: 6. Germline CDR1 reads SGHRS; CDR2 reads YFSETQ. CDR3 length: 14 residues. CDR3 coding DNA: TGCGCCAGCAGCTTGGGGGGAGGGACTGCTGAGCAGTTCTTC. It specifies CASSLGGGTAEQFF.

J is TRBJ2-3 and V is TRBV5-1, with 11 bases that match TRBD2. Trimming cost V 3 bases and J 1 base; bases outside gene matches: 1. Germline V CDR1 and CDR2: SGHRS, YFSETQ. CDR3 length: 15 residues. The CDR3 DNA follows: TGCGCCAGCAGCTCGACTAGCGGGGGCACAGATACGCAGTATTTT. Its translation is CASSSTSGGTDTQYF.

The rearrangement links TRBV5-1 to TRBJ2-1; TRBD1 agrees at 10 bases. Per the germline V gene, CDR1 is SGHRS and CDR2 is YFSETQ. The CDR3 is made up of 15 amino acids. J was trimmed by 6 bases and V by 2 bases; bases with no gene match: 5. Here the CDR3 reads CASSFGDRGFNEQFF. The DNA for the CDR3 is TGCGCCAGCAGCTTCGGGGACAGGGGATTCAATGAGCAGTTCTTC.

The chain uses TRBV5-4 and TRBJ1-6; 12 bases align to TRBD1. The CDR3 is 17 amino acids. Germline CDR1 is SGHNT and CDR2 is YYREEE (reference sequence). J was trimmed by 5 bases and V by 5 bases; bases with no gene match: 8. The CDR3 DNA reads TGTGCCAGCAGTTCCGGGACAGGGGGCCTCGATAATTCACCCCTCCACTTT. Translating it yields CASSSGTGGLDNSPLHF. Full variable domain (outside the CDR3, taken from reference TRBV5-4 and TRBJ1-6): ETGVTQSPTHLIKTRGQQVTLRCSSQSGHNTVSWYQQALGQGPQFIFQYYREEENGRGNFPPRFSGLQFPNYSSELNVNALELDDSALYLCASSSGTGGLDNSPLHFGNGTRLTVT.

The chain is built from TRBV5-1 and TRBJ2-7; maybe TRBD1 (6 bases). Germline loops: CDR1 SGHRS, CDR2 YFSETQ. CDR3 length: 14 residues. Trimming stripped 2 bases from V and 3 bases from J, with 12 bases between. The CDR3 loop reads CASSFEGGHYEQYF. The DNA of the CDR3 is TGCGCCAGCAGCTTCGAAGGGGGACACTACGAGCAGTACTTC.

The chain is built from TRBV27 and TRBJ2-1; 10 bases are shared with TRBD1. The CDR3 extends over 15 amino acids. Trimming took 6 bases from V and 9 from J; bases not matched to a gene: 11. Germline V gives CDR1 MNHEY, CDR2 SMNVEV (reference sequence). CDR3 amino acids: CASRTGQGFVSEQFF. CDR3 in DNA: TGTGCCAGCAGGACGGGACAGGGGTTCGTTAGTGAGCAGTTCTTC.

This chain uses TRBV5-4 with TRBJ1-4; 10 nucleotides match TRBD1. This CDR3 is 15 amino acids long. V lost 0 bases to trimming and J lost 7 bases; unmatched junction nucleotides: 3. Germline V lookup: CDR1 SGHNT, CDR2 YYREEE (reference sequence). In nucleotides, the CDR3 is TGTGCCAGCAGCTTGGATGGGACAGGGGCTGAAAAACTGTTTTTT. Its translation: CASSLDGTGAEKLFF.

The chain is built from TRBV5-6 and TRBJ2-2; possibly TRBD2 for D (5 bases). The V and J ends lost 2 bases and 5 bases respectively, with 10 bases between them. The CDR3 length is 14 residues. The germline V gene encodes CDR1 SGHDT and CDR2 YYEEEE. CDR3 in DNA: TGTGCCAGCAGCTTTTTTTCGGGAACCGGGGAGCTGTTTTTT. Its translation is CASSFFSGTGELFF.

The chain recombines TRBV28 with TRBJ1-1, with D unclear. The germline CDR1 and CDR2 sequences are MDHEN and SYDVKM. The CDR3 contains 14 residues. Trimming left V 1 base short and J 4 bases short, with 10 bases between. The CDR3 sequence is CASSLSGLATEAFF. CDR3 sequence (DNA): TGTGCCAGCAGTTTATCGGGGTTGGCCACTGAAGCTTTCTTT. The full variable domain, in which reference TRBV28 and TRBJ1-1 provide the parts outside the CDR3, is DVKVTQSSRYLVKRTGEKVFLECVQDMDHENMFWYRQDPGLGLRLIYFSYDVKMKEKGDIPEGYSVSREKKERFSLILESASTNQTSMYLCASSLSGLATEAFFGQGTRLTVV.

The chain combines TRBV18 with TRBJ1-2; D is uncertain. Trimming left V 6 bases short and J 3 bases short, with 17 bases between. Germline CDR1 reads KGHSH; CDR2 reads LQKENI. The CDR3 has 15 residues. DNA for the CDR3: TGTGCCAGCTCCCCCAGGAGAGCGGTGGACTATGGCTACACCTTC. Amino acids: CASSPRRAVDYGYTF.

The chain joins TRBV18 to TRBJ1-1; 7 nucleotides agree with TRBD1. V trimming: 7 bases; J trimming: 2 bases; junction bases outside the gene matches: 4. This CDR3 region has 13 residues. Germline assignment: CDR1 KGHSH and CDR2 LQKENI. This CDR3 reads CASLRQGNTEAFF. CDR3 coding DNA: TGTGCCAGCTTACGACAGGGAAACACTGAAGCTTTCTTT. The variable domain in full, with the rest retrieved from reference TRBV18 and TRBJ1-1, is NAGVMQNPRHLVRRRGQEARLRCSPMKGHSHVYWYRQLPEEGLKFMVYLQKENIIDESGMPKERFSAEFPKEGPSILRIQQVVRGDSAAYFCASLRQGNTEAFFGQGTRLTVV.

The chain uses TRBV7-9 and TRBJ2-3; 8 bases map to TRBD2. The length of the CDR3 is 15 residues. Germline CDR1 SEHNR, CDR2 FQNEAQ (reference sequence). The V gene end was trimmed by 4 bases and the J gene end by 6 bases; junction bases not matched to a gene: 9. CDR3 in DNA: TGTGCCAGCAGCTCAAAGGGACTAGGTGTTGATACGCAGTATTTT. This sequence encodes CASSSKGLGVDTQYF.